The rows below give T cell receptor beta chains drawn from one sample of a study of siplizumab effects on memory and regulatory T cells. The repertoire was sequenced with immunoSEQ multiplex PCR; TCRdb's copy has only in-frame clones and lacks some. The sample carries roughly 100,000 clones, approximately 93% recorded once. The material sequenced was Tregs sorted from blood. All receptors derive from a human donor in good health. CDR3s include the opening cysteine and the closing phenylalanine or tryptophan. The order of the fields is V gene, J gene, clone size, D gene, CDR3 protein, CDR3 DNA. A D gene is named only where the DNA matches it firmly. Size is omitted from some rows. Given values are once, few, many or a class for expanded clones.

V: TRBV5-1; J: TRBJ1-3; size: .; D: TRBD1; CDR3: CASSLGDRSSGNTIYF; DNA: TGCGCCAGCAGCTTGGGGGACAGGTCCTCTGGAAACACCATATATTTT
V: TRBV18; J: TRBJ2-7; size: .; D: TRBD1; CDR3: CASSALGQGAYEQYF; DNA: TGTGCCAGCTCAGCCTTGGGACAGGGGGCTTACGAGCAGTACTTC
V: TRBV21-1; J: TRBJ1-3; size: .; D: .; CDR3: CASSPNRRDIFSGNTIYF; DNA: TGTGCCAGCAGTCCCAACCGCCGGGACATCTTCTCTGGAAACACCATATATTTT
V: TRBV7-2; J: TRBJ1-4; size: .; D: .; CDR3: CASSLDGGREKLFF; DNA: TGTGCCAGCAGCCTAGATGGGGGAAGGGAAAAACTGTTTTTT
V: TRBV29-1; J: TRBJ1-3; size: .; D: .; CDR3: CSHRSGNTIYF; DNA: TGCAGCCACAGGTCTGGAAACACCATATATTTT
V: TRBV2; J: TRBJ2-3; size: once; D: TRBD2; CDR3: CASSHITSGGAVSTDTQYF; DNA: TGTGCCAGCAGCCATATCACTAGCGGGGGGGCCGTTAGCACAGATACGCAGTATTTT
V: TRBV6-5; J: TRBJ2-4; size: .; D: .; CDR3: CATSTLGKNIQYF; DNA: TGTGCCACCTCGACTCTAGGCAAAAACATTCAGTACTTC
V: TRBV5-1; J: TRBJ2-5; size: .; D: TRBD2; CDR3: CASSRGLAGVSGWETQYF; DNA: TGCGCCAGCAGCCGTGGACTAGCGGGAGTTTCGGGGTGGGAGACCCAGTACTTC
V: TRBV18; J: TRBJ1-5; size: .; D: .; CDR3: CASSPLPNQPQHF; DNA: TGTGCCAGCTCACCACTCCCTAATCAACCCCAGCATTTT
V: TRBV30; J: TRBJ2-7; size: .; D: TRBD1; CDR3: CAWSVQQGAYEQYF; DNA: TGTGCCTGGAGTGTACAACAGGGGGCCTACGAGCAGTACTTC
V: TRBV5-5; J: TRBJ2-7; size: .; D: TRBD2; CDR3: CASSPASGSYEQYF; DNA: TGTGCCAGCAGCCCGGCTAGCGGGAGTTACGAGCAGTACTTC
V: TRBV19; J: TRBJ2-7; size: .; D: .; CDR3: CASSIADSAEQYF; DNA: TGTGCCAGTAGTATAGCGGATTCCGCCGAGCAGTACTTC
V: TRBV27; J: TRBJ1-5; size: .; D: .; CDR3: CASSLIGRGSNQPQHF; DNA: TGTGCCAGCAGTTTAATAGGTAGGGGTAGCAATCAGCCCCAGCATTTT
V: TRBV6-1; J: TRBJ1-2; size: .; D: .; CDR3: CASTDPNYGYTF; DNA: TGTGCCAGCACCGACCCCAACTATGGCTACACCTTC
V: TRBV18; J: TRBJ1-5; size: .; D: .; CDR3: CASSDESQVNQPQHF; DNA: TGTGCCAGCTCCGACGAGAGCCAGGTCAATCAGCCCCAGCATTTT
V: TRBV4-1; J: TRBJ2-5; size: .; D: TRBD2; CDR3: CASSQAAILAGGHWGETQYF; DNA: TGCGCCAGCAGCCAAGCCGCTATACTAGCGGGGGGCCATTGGGGAGAGACCCAGTACTTC
V: TRBV18; J: TRBJ1-1; size: once; D: TRBD1; CDR3: CASSPRTTGGNTEAFF; DNA: TGTGCCAGCTCACCACGAACCACAGGGGGCAACACTGAAGCTTTCTTT
V: TRBV11-3; J: TRBJ2-2; size: .; D: .; CDR3: CASSDSVNTGELFF; DNA: TGTGCCAGCAGCGACTCTGTAAACACCGGGGAGCTGTTTTTT
V: TRBV9; J: TRBJ2-1; size: once; D: .; CDR3: CASSEQGAEQFF; DNA: TGTGCCAGCAGCGAACAGGGAGCTGAGCAGTTCTTC
V: TRBV27; J: TRBJ1-1; size: .; D: .; CDR3: CASSLSPYWTEAFF; DNA: TGTGCCAGCAGTCTATCACCATACTGGACTGAAGCTTTCTTT
V: TRBV30; J: TRBJ1-3; size: .; D: .; CDR3: CAWSQGVKGGNTIYF; DNA: TGTGCCTGGAGTCAGGGCGTGAAGGGGGGAAACACCATATATTTT
V: TRBV5-1; J: TRBJ2-7; size: .; D: TRBD1; CDR3: CASSLGQGLHEQYF; DNA: TGCGCCAGCAGCTTGGGACAGGGTCTCCACGAGCAGTACTTC
V: TRBV7-3; J: TRBJ2-1; size: .; D: TRBD1; CDR3: CASSSDRGLQFF; DNA: TGTGCCAGCAGCTCCGACAGGGGCCTGCAGTTCTTC
V: TRBV6-5; J: TRBJ1-2; size: .; D: .; CDR3: CASSSVRWGYTF; DNA: TGTGCCAGCAGTTCAGTCCGTTGGGGCTACACCTTC
V: TRBV5-1; J: TRBJ2-1; size: .; D: .; CDR3: CASSGTSHNEQFF; DNA: TGCGCCAGCAGCGGGACTTCCCACAATGAGCAGTTCTTC
V: TRBV14; J: TRBJ2-7; size: .; D: TRBD2; CDR3: CASSQVTGGASEQYF; DNA: TGTGCCAGCAGCCAAGTCACCGGGGGGGCCTCCGAGCAGTACTTC
V: TRBV12-5; J: TRBJ2-3; size: .; D: TRBD2; CDR3: CASGLGLATDTQYF; DNA: TGTGCTAGTGGTTTGGGACTAGCTACAGATACGCAGTATTTT
V: TRBV4-2; J: TRBJ1-5; size: .; D: TRBD1; CDR3: CASSLRRGGHNQPQHF; DNA: TGTGCCAGCAGCCTACGCAGGGGGGGTCACAATCAGCCCCAGCATTTT
V: TRBV29-1; J: TRBJ2-1; size: .; D: .; CDR3: CSVDPTGNSYNEQFF; DNA: TGCAGCGTAGACCCTACAGGGAACTCCTACAATGAGCAGTTCTTC
V: TRBV19; J: TRBJ2-7; size: .; D: TRBD2; CDR3: CASSIDNGRANEQYF; DNA: TGTGCCAGTAGTATAGATAACGGGAGGGCCAACGAGCAGTACTTC
V: TRBV5-1; J: TRBJ2-1; size: .; D: TRBD2; CDR3: CASSRYTSGGSSYNEQFF; DNA: TGCGCCAGCAGCCGGTACACTAGCGGGGGGTCCTCGTACAATGAGCAGTTCTTC
V: TRBV30; J: TRBJ2-7; size: .; D: .; CDR3: CAWSVHEGDPLSYEQYF; DNA: TGTGCCTGGAGTGTACATGAAGGGGACCCCCTCTCCTACGAGCAGTACTTC
V: TRBV4-1; J: TRBJ2-1; size: .; D: TRBD2; CDR3: CASSQGGPVLAATYNEQFF; DNA: TGCGCCAGCAGCCAAGGGGGGCCCGTACTAGCGGCCACCTACAATGAGCAGTTCTTC
V: TRBV5-1; J: TRBJ1-2; size: .; D: .; CDR3: CASSLGAPAVINYGYTF; DNA: TGCGCCAGCAGCTTGGGGGCGCCGGCAGTAATCAACTATGGCTACACCTTC
V: TRBV11-2; J: TRBJ2-7; size: .; D: .; CDR3: CASSRPLSHEQYF; DNA: TGTGCCAGCAGCCGGCCACTCTCCCACGAGCAGTACTTC
V: TRBV29-1; J: TRBJ2-3; size: .; D: TRBD2; CDR3: CSVEDRTSGGPDTQYF; DNA: TGCAGCGTTGAAGATAGGACTAGCGGGGGTCCGGATACGCAGTATTTT